Described below is a single TCR beta chain sequence and its context. These data originate in a study of blood T cell repertoires in COVID-19. Looking at the study overall: From T cells, B-cell-depleted T cells, or PBMCs came the material, which was cDNA or gDNA.

Seattle enrolled patients during active infection and tracked them longitudinally. CDR3 length equals 15 residues. With V trimmed by 3 bases and J by 6 bases, 3 bases remained unmatched. The germline V gene encodes CDR1 LGHDT and CDR2 YNNKEL (reference sequence). Original processing notes: Nucleated cell number was recorded as an estimate derived from reference gene primer amplification. Profiled with immunoSEQ multiplex PCR; TCRdb holds only in-frame clones, not every one. V, J and clone size were drawn from that table, and D and trimming were deduced from the DNA. The profile covers 190,000 or so clones, with 80% to 85% appearing a single time and 10% to 15% taken by the ten largest.

The sample was peripheral blood. The TCR comes from a woman aged 80 or over with COVID-19, enrolled during active disease. The rearrangement uses TRBV3-1 (or the pseudogene TRBV3-2) and TRBJ1-4; 11 bases fit TRBD1. CDR3: CASSQPGQGDEKLFF. CDR3 bases: TGTGCCAGCAGCCAGCCGGGACAGGGGGATGAAAAACTGTTTTTT.